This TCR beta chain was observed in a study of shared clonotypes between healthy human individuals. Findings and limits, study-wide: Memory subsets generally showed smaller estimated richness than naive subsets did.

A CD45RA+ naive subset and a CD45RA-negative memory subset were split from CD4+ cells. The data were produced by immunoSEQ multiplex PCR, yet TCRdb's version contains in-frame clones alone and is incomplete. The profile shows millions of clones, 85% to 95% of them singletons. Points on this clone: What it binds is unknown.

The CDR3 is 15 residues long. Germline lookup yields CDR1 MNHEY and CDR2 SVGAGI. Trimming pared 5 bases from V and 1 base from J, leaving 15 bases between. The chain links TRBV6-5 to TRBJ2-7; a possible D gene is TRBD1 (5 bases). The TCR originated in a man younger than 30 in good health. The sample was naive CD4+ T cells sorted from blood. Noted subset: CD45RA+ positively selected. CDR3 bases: TGTGCCAGCAGTCCCGACAGAGGCCGTTCCTACGAGCAGTACTTC. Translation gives CASSPDRGRSYEQYF.